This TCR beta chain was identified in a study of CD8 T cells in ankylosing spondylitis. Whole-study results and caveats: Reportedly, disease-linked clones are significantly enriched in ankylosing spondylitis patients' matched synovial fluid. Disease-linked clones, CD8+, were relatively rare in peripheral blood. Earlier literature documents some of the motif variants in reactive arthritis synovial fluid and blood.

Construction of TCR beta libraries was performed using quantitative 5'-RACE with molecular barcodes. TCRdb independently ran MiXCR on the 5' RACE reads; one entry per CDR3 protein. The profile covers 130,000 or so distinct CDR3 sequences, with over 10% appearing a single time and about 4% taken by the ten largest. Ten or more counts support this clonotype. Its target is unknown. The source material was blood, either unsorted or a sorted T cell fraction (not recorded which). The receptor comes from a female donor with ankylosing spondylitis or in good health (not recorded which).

CDR3 DNA sequence: TGCAGTGCTAGAGTGGGTAGCGGGGGGGCCCACAATGAGCAGTTCTTC. Encoded protein: CSARVGSGGAHNEQFF. The chain joins TRBV20-1 to TRBJ2-1; TRBD2 aligns across 11 bases. Looked up from germline, CDR1 is DFQATT and CDR2 is SNEGSKA (reference sequence). V gave up 1 base and J gave up 5 bases; unmatched junction bases: 7. The CDR3 has 16 amino acids.